The 21 T cell receptor beta chains presented below share a single source sample, sequenced in a study of blood T cells in healthy people across ages (dated by TCRdb to between 2014 and 2017). The library was obtained by 5' RACE. Sequencing took place on an Illumina HiSeq 2500. A second about 7 to 12 cycle PCR used a sample-barcoded 5' primer and a J-beta primer mix. TCRdb handled the public reads itself, with Q25 trimming in fastp and clone calling in MiXCR, and kept productive beta chains. Rows with a matching CDR3 protein are joined into one entry that keeps the most common DNA and genes. In all, the sample holds 1.5 million to 1.8 million distinct CDR3 sequences, and roughly 43% of those were seen once. The top ten constitute roughly 3.7% of the sample. The material sequenced was blood. The receptors come from a young woman in good health.

This clonotype was counted a few times. The rearrangement uses TRBV2 and TRBJ2-7, with TRBD1 identical over 7 bases. The end of the DNA is better explained by TRBJ2-5, so the J call may be wrong. Germline V gene lookup returns CDR1 SNHLY and CDR2 FYNNEI. CDR3 length equals 14 residues. The CDR3 DNA sequence: TGTGCCAGCAGAGGGACAGCACTGAGAGAGACCCAGTACTTC. Protein sequence: CASRGTALRETQYF.

V usage is TRBV2 and J usage is TRBJ1-1; D call uncertain. The V gene lost 7 bases and the J gene lost 7 bases, with 13 bases spanning the gap. Germline V gene data show CDR1 as SNHLY and CDR2 as FYNNEI. The CDR3 totals 12 residues. CDR3: CASTSITSEAFF. Here the CDR3 DNA reads TGTGCCAGCACTAGCATCACCAGTGAAGCTTTCTTT.

The J gene is TRBJ2-1, the V gene TRBV2; D remains ambiguous. The CDR3 sequence is 12 residues long. Germline assignment: CDR1 SNHLY and CDR2 FYNNEI. V was shortened by 6 bases and J by 5 bases, with 8 bases between the two germline ends. CDR3 sequence: CASSATDNEQFF. CDR3 nucleotides: TGTGCCAGCAGCGCAACAGACAATGAGCAGTTCTTC.

The chain couples TRBV7-2 to TRBJ1-4; D is perhaps TRBD1 (5 bases). V lost 0 bases to trimming and J lost 6 bases, with 11 bases between them. Germline V gene lookup returns CDR1 SGHTA and CDR2 FQGNSA. The CDR3 runs to 15 residues. CDR3 nucleotides: TGTGCCAGCAGCTTAGCGCAAGGGGCTGATGAAAAACTGTTTTTT. This codes for CASSLAQGADEKLFF.

The chain is built from TRBV4-3 and TRBJ2-3; 7 nucleotides agree with TRBD2. The V segment lost 0 bases and the J segment 3 bases; nucleotides outside the gene matches: 9. The CDR3 totals 17 residues. Germline CDR1 and CDR2: LGHNA and YSLEER. CDR3 coding DNA: TGCGCCAGCAGCCAAGAAGGGCGGCGGGAGAGAACAGATACGCAGTATTTT. Amino acids: CASSQEGRRERTDTQYF.

The chain joins TRBV2 to TRBJ2-3; TRBD1 matches 9 bases. Germline assignment: CDR1 SNHLY and CDR2 FYNNEI. CDR3 length: 18 residues. After removal of 0 bases from V and 0 bases from J, the junction contained 7 bases not matched to a gene. CDR3 sequence (DNA): TGTGCCAGCAGTGAAGCGCGGACAGGGGCCTTTAGCACAGATACGCAGTATTTT. Translation: CASSEARTGAFSTDTQYF.

The DNA of the CDR3 is TGCAGCGTTTCGGACGAACGGGGGGTCTACGAGCAGTACTTC. This encodes CSVSDERGVYEQYF. The V call is TRBV29-1, the J call TRBJ2-7, with 7 bases lining up with TRBD2. This CDR3 comprises 14 residues. The germline gives CDR1 SQVTM, CDR2 ANQGSEA. The V and J ends lost 5 bases and 3 bases, in that order; junction bases with no gene match: 10.

This clonotype has just a few counts. This sequence joins TRBV6-5 and TRBJ2-7; unclear D gene. Germline CDR1 reads MNHEY; CDR2 reads SVGAGI. There are 12 residues in the CDR3. Trimming shortened V by 4 bases and J by 6 bases, and 10 bases separated the two germline ends. Written as DNA, the CDR3 is TGTGCCAGCAGTTCCCGCGTGGGCGAGCAGTACTTC. This translates into CASSSRVGEQYF.

V gene TRBV20-1 combines with J gene TRBJ1-1; 7 nucleotides match TRBD1. This CDR3 contains 14 residues. Germline CDR1 is DFQATT and CDR2 is SNEGSKA (reference sequence). J was trimmed by 3 bases and V by 7 bases; bases with no gene match: 11. DNA for the CDR3: TGCAGTGTGGGCGGAGGGGGCACTTACACTGAAGCTTTCTTT. As protein: CSVGGGGTYTEAFF.

The chain carries TRBV7-2 and TRBJ2-2; the match to TRBD2 covers 12 bases. This CDR3 has 15 amino acids. Germline V gives CDR1 SGHTA, CDR2 FQGNSA. The ends lost 4 bases at V and 5 bases at J; junction bases unmatched: 2. CDR3 bases: TGTGCCAGCAGCTCTAGCGGGAGGGTGACCGGGGAGCTGTTTTTT. Protein product: CASSSSGRVTGELFF.

V is TRBV28 and J is TRBJ2-3; 11 nucleotides match TRBD2. CDR1 is MDHEN and CDR2 is SYDVKM in the germline V gene. The CDR3 is made up of 16 amino acids. The trim removed 6 bases at V and 9 bases at J, leaving 14 bases unmatched. This CDR3 is CASRPPSGGPLRTQYF. The DNA of the CDR3 is TGTGCCAGCAGACCACCTAGCGGGGGGCCCCTGCGGACGCAGTATTTT.

The sample holds a few counts of this clonotype. V is TRBV4-3 and J is TRBJ1-4; D gene ambiguous. The germline gives CDR1 LGHNA, CDR2 YSLEER. This CDR3 has 14 residues. Trimming stripped 4 bases from V and 4 bases from J, with 10 bases between. The CDR3 coding sequence is TGCGCCAGCAGCCGGCGGGTACATAATGAAAAACTGTTTTTT. It encodes CASSRRVHNEKLFF.

The chain recombines TRBV9 with TRBJ2-1, with 9 bases fitting TRBD1. Germline V lookup: CDR1 SGDLS, CDR2 YYNGEE. After removal of 4 bases from V and 8 bases from J, the junction contained 10 bases not matched to a gene. This CDR3 contains 15 residues. Written as DNA, the CDR3 is TGTGCCAGCAGCCCCAGCGGGACAGGGATCGATGAGCAGTTCTTC. Translating gives CASSPSGTGIDEQFF.

The chain carries TRBV2 and TRBJ2-5; D assignment may be TRBD1 or TRBD2 (5 bases each). Germline CDR1 SNHLY, CDR2 FYNNEI. V was cut by 6 bases and J by 11 bases, with 19 bases left in between. CDR3 length: 13 amino acids. The CDR3 sequence: CASRRGSYNEQYF. In DNA, the CDR3 is TGTGCCAGCAGGAGGGGCTCCTACAATGAGCAGTACTTC.

The J gene is TRBJ2-2, the V gene TRBV29-1, with a tentative D call TRBD1 (6 bases). The germline CDR1 and CDR2 sequences are SQVTM and ANQGSEA. V was cut by 6 bases and J by 8 bases, with 16 bases left in between. This CDR3 comprises 13 residues. The CDR3 nucleotides read TGCAGCGTGGGCCTCAGGGGAGCAGGGGAGCTGTTTTTT. It translates to CSVGLRGAGELFF.

The genes are TRBV6-4 and TRBJ2-7, with TRBD2 matching over 9 bases. From germline, CDR1 is MRHNA and CDR2 SNTAGT. J lost 7 bases, V lost 4 bases, and 11 bases had no gene match. CDR3 size: 15 residues. The CDR3 spells CASSVRGGTYNEQYF. The CDR3 DNA reads TGTGCCAGCAGTGTGCGGGGGGGTACCTACAATGAGCAGTACTTC.

This clonotype was observed a handful of times. V usage is TRBV6-1 and J usage is TRBJ1-2, with D possibly being TRBD1 (5 bases). V shed 7 bases and J shed 6 bases, with 12 bases lying between them. Germline CDR1 MNHNS, CDR2 SASEGT. The CDR3 consists of 12 residues. In nucleotides, the CDR3 is TGTGCCAGCAAAACCGGGACCCATGGCTACACCTTC. Translation: CASKTGTHGYTF.

This rearrangement joins TRBV12-5 to TRBJ2-3, with D possibly being TRBD1 (6 bases). V was shortened by 5 bases and J by 3 bases, with 21 bases between the two germline ends. The germline V gene has CDR1 LGHNT and CDR2 FRNRAP. The CDR3 has 17 amino acids. The CDR3 here is CASGGIPGTQGTDTQYF. CDR3 coding DNA: TGTGCTAGTGGTGGCATCCCCGGCACACAGGGAACAGATACGCAGTATTTT.

On this clonotype itself: One base away lies a much larger clone, so this may be a sequencing read error. This chain links TRBV24-1 with TRBJ2-3, with a tentative D call TRBD2 (5 bases). The CDR3 runs to 14 residues. Germline V lookup: CDR1 KGHDR, CDR2 SFDVKD. The CDR3 nucleotides read TGTGCCACCGGTGACGGTGGACTGACAGATACGCAGTATTTT. It yields the protein CATGDGGLTDTQYF.

This clonotype occurred many times. The chain employs TRBV7-9 and TRBJ2-5; no definite D call. V was pared by 4 bases and J by 5 bases, with 8 bases between. This CDR3 spans 12 amino acids. The germline gives CDR1 SEHNR, CDR2 FQNEAQ (reference sequence). The CDR3 is CASSSRMETQYF. Here the CDR3 DNA reads TGTGCCAGCAGCTCCAGGATGGAGACCCAGTACTTC. The full variable domain, with the rest looked up from reference TRBV7-9 and TRBJ2-5, is DTGVSQNPRHKITKRGQNVTFRCDPISEHNRLYWYRQTLGQGPEFLTYFQNEAQLEKSRLLSDRFSAERPKGSFSTLEIQRTEQGDSAMYLCASSSRMETQYFGPGTRLLVL.

The J gene is TRBJ2-4, the V gene TRBV27; a possible D gene is TRBD1 (6 bases). The J call may be mistaken, given a closer DNA end match to TRBJ2-7. CDR1 is MNHEY, CDR2 SMNVEV, per germline (reference sequence). This CDR3 comprises 15 residues. CDR3 sequence: CASSPTGSGVYEQYF. The CDR3 DNA reads as TGTGCCAGCAGTCCGACAGGATCAGGCGTCTACGAGCAGTACTTC.